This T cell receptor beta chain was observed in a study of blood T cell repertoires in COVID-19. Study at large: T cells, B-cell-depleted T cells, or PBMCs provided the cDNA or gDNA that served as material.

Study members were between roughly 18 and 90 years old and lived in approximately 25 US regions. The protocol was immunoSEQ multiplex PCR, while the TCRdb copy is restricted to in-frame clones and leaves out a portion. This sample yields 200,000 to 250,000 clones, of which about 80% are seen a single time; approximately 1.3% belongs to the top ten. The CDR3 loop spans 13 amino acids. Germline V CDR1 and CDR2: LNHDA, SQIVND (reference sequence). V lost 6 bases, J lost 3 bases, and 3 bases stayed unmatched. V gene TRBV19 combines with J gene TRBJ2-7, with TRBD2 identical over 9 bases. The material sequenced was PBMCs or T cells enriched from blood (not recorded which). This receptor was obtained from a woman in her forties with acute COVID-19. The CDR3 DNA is TGTGCCAGTAGCTCTAGCGGGGTCTACGAGCAGTACTTC. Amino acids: CASSSSGVYEQYF.